This T cell receptor beta chain was observed in a study of blood T cells in healthy people across ages (dated by TCRdb to the mid-2010s). With regard to the full study: In model experiments, template switching captured about one uniquely barcoded TCR beta cDNA molecule for every two T cells. Using deep sequencing normalized with unique cDNA molecular identifiers, the study measured how TCR beta repertoire diversity changes with age. Donors were grouped into four age groups: young (average approximately 16 years), middle-aged (roughly 38), aged (around 60) and long-lived (around 80). To avoid experimental bias, donors of different ages were spread randomly across the sequencing lanes. For two donors (one aged 18 to 30 and one aged 80 or older), the study analyzed two additional independent replicas of 1 million unique cDNA reads from the same blood draw.

This clonotype was picked up a small number of times. Its binding antigen is unknown. Base quality data are lacking; no much larger clone is found one base away. The library was prepared using 5' RACE. The instrument was an Illumina HiSeq 2500. A second roughly 7 to 12 cycle PCR used a sample-barcoded 5' primer and a J-beta primer mix. Each TCR beta cDNA molecule received a unique molecular identifier from a template-switch 5' adaptor carrying 12 random nucleotides. At least 2.5 million CDR3-containing paired-end reads were obtained from each sample. The Mint cDNA synthesis kit, primed by a TRBC-specific oligonucleotide, was used to synthesize first-strand cDNA from all RNA. After uracil-DNA glycosylase treatment, a first 18-cycle PCR used universal primers M1SS and BC2_uni_R on all cDNA. Concerning the study's data processing: For normalization, 1 million high-quality reads were randomly selected from each sample, with every read carrying a distinct molecular identifier. Instead of being binned into consensus sequences, reads with shared molecular identifiers were discarded. MiTCR, run with a Q25 quality threshold and the strictest error-elimination algorithm, handled CDR3 identification, clonotype clustering and error correction. A nonparametric unseen species model with Euler transformation was used to estimate lower-bound total TCR beta diversity. TCRdb passed the public sequencing reads through fastp at Q25 and MiXCR, retaining productive beta sequences. Entries are consolidated by CDR3 protein sequence, retaining the most common genes and DNA. The V and J calls and clone size come from TCRdb's table, not from the authors' own analysis. The sample records roughly 730,000 distinct CDR3 sequences, approximately 53% of which are singletons. Around 24% of the sample comes from the top ten.

Findings and caveats that apply to the study as a whole: Bulk unsorted PBMC profiling prevented conclusive comparison of naive and antigen-experienced compartments. Estimates of total diversity based on one million sequenced T cells were considered lower bounds and underestimates. A strong correlation was found between observed TCR beta diversity and the percentage of naive T cells measured by flow cytometry. As age increased, observed TCR beta diversity per million T cells dropped in a roughly linear way, and a significant reduction was already evident by age 40. The long-lived group showed more naive CD4+ T cells, fewer expanded clones and increased TCR diversity than the aged group, suggesting age selection. Because the CMV infection status of the donors was unknown, age-related changes in expanded clonotypes may potentially have been confounded.

Donors were 39 systemically healthy Caucasian individuals from Russia aged roughly 6 to 90 years. Ten milliliters of peripheral blood were drawn from each donor into EDTA-treated Vacutainer tubes. Ficoll-Paque density-gradient centrifugation was used to isolate PBMCs, with at least 7 million per sample. Trizol reagent was used to extract total RNA from the PBMCs, yielding at least 6 micrograms per sample. For every donor, an aliquot of PBMCs went through flow cytometry to measure the percentages of naive CD45RAhigh/CD27high T cells. From the cysteine through the phenylalanine, the CDR3 covers 12 amino acids. The sequence is cut down to CDR3 DNA, 36 bases in frame from base 1. In the germline V gene, CDR1 corresponds to SQVTM and CDR2 to ANQGSEA. V sheds 4 bases and J sheds 5 bases, leaving 12 bases between their ends.

This TCR was sampled from a man aged 40-55 years in good health. Sequencing was carried out using blood. This sequence uses TRBV29-1 and TRBJ2-7; the D region may be TRBD1 or TRBD2, each matching 6 bases equally. The CDR3 is CSVGGAGDEQYF. DNA sequence: TGCAGCGTTGGGGGGGCTGGCGACGAGCAGTACTTC.